This TCR beta chain was retrieved from a study of pediatric ulcerative colitis. A word on this clone: Its antigen is not identified.

Repertoires were generated with immunoSEQ multiplex PCR, while TCRdb's copy carries only in-frame clones and drops some. Counted here are approximately 60,000 clones, around 85% occurring once; the ten biggest clones make up 3% to 4.5%. Germline loops: CDR1 SGHTA, CDR2 FQGNSA. J lost 2 bases, V lost 5 bases, and 5 bases had no gene match. CDR3 length: 15 residues. Study findings and constraints: No controls had the two rectal clonotypes shared by ulcerative colitis patients. In rectum, acute severe colitis had expanded clones and less diversity.

Sequences were obtained from blood. This clonotype originated in a boy between 10 and 17 years old with severe ulcerative colitis. This chain connects TRBV7-2 to TRBJ1-3; TRBD1 matches 8 bases. CDR3 loop: CASSDQGAAGNTIYF. DNA of the CDR3: TGTGCCAGCAGCGATCAGGGGGCGGCTGGAAACACCATATATTTT.